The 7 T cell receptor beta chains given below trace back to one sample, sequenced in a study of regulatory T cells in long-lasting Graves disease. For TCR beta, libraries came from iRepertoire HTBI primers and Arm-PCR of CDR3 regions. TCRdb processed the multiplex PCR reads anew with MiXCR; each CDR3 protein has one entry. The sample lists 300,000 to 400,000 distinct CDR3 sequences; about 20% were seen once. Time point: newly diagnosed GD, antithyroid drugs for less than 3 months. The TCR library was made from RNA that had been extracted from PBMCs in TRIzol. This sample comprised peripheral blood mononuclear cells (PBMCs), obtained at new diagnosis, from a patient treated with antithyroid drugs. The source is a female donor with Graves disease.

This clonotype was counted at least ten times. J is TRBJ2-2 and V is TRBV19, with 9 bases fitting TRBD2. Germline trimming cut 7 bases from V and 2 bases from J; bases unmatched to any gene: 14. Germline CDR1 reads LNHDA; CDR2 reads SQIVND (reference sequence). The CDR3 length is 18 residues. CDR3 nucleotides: TGTGCCAGTACCCCATCCCACAGCGGGAGGCCTAACACCGGGGAGCTGTTTTTT. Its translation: CASTPSHSGRPNTGELFF.

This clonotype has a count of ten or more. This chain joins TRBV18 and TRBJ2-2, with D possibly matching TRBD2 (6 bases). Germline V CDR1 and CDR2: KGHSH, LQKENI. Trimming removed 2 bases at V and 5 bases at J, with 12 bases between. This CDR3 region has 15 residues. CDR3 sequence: CASSPTSSGTGELFF. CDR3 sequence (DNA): TGTGCCAGCTCACCAACTAGCTCGGGAACCGGGGAGCTGTTTTTT.

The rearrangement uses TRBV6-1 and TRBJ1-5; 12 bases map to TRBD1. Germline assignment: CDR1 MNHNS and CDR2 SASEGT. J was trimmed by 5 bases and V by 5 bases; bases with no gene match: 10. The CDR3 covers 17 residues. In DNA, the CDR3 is TGTGCCAGCAGTCATCTTACCGGGACAGGGGGCGATCAGCCCCAGCATTTT. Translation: CASSHLTGTGGDQPQHF.

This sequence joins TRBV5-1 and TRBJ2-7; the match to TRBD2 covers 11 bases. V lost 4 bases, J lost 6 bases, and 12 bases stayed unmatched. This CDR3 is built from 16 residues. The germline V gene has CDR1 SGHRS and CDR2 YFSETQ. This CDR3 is CASSPPGTSGGGEQYF. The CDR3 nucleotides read TGCGCCAGCAGCCCCCCCGGGACTAGCGGAGGTGGCGAGCAGTACTTC.

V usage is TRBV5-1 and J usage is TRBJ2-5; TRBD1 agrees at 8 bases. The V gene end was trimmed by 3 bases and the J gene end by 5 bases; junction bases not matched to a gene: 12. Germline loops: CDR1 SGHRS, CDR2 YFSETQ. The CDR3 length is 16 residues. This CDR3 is CASSSPRGRIDETQYF. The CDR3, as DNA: TGCGCCAGCAGCTCCCCCAGGGGGCGAATTGATGAGACCCAGTACTTC.

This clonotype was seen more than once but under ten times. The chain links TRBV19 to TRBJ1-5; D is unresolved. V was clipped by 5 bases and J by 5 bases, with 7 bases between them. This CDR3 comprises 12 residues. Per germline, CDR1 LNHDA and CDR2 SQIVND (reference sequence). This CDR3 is CASSPVDQPQHF. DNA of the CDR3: TGTGCCAGTAGTCCAGTAGATCAGCCCCAGCATTTT.

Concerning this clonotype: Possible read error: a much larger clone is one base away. CDR3: CASSTAAATNEKLVF. CDR3 coding DNA: TGTGCCAGTAGTACGGCGGCTGCAACTAATGAAAAACTGGTTTTT. The V and J genes are TRBV19 and TRBJ1-4; the D is unclear. This CDR3 contains 15 residues. Germline CDR1 and CDR2: LNHDA and SQIVND (reference sequence).